This entry concerns a single TCR beta chain. This may arise from a read error, as a much more abundant clone is one base away. This entry comes from a study of shared clonotypes between healthy human individuals. Overall study: Aged between 18 and 49, the donors were two women and a few men.

Execution of the assay was at deep level. Every subset's genomic DNA went evenly onto several immunoSEQ plates. As handled by the study authors: Filtering differed since immunoSEQ provided only junctions, with no quality scores. Clones were sequenced by immunoSEQ multiplex PCR, and TCRdb holds only the in-frame ones, with some missing. That table is the source of V, J and clone size, and D and trimming were worked out from the DNA. Of 450,000 to 500,000 clones listed, more than 65% are singletons. Looked up from germline, CDR1 is SGHRS and CDR2 is YFSETQ. The V gene lost 1 base and the J gene lost 3 bases, with 10 bases spanning the gap. This CDR3 region has 14 residues.

This TCR was sampled from a woman between 40 and 55 years old in good health. Some clones in this sample may be carry-over from other donors' samples. The chain uses TRBV5-1 and TRBJ2-5; no clear D gene. Sample: PBMCs. The CDR3 here is CASSLLAEKETQYF. The CDR3 bases are TGCGCCAGCAGCTTGCTGGCAGAAAAAGAGACCCAGTACTTC.